What follows is one T cell receptor beta chain and its context. The antigen is undetermined. This entry belongs to a study of tissue T cells after allogeneic stem cell transplantation. The CDR3 sequence is 15 residues long. The junction had 6 bases not matched to a gene; V was cut back by 6 bases and J by 7 bases. CDR1 is LNHDA, CDR2 SQIVND, per germline (reference sequence). Points from the study as a whole: Alloreactivity or antigen specificity of tissue TCRs was not determined; some clones might be host cells.

TCRdb's copy holds only in-frame clones and misses some; the assay was immunoSEQ multiplex PCR. Among 25,000 or so clones, about 90% were seen once, and the ten largest hold approximately 2%. This rearrangement joins TRBV19 to TRBJ2-7, with 16 bases aligning to TRBD2. This sequence was found in a male donor aged 60 or older who later had graft-versus-host disease after an allogeneic stem cell transplant. This sample comprised blood, obtained before transplantation. This CDR3 is CASRSSGLAGGEQYF. The CDR3 bases are TGTGCCAGTAGGAGCTCGGGACTAGCGGGAGGGGAGCAGTACTTC.